The sequence of this T cell receptor beta chain was determined in a study of identical twins. Points from the study as a whole: Insertion counts were lower in abundant cord blood beta clonotypes, a trend that memory repertoires did not show.

This clonotype was picked up many times. What it recognizes is unknown. Between the trimmed V and J ends, which lost 5 bases and 9 bases, there was a span of 11 bases. This CDR3 region has 12 residues. Germline V CDR1 and CDR2: SGHTA, FQGNSA. With template switching, a universal primer site was added, and the cDNA carried unique molecular identifiers. In TCRdb, the 5' RACE reads were re-called with MiXCR into one record per CDR3 protein. The top ten clones hold around 1.9% of a sample with hundreds of thousands of distinct CDR3 sequences, approximately 6% of them seen once. This TCR was recovered from a man between 18 and 35 years old in good health. The sequencing input was naive T cells sorted from blood. The chain recombines TRBV7-2 with TRBJ2-4; weak D call: TRBD2 (5 bases). The CDR3 DNA reads as TGTGCCAGCAGCGCTGGACTGGGCATTCAGTACTTC. Its protein is CASSAGLGIQYF.